A single sample gave rise to the 15 T cell receptor beta chains below, sequenced in a study of OX40 agonist ivuxolimab in advanced cancers. Only in-frame clones appear in the TCRdb table, and some are missing; sequencing was by immunoSEQ multiplex PCR. The sample lists about 61,000 clones; approximately 77% were seen once. This material consisted of CD4+ or CD8+ T cells sorted from blood, taken in a trial of the OX40 agonist ivuxolimab. The origin of the receptors is an adult with an advanced solid tumor such as melanoma, head and neck, liver or kidney cancer.

J is TRBJ2-2 and V is TRBV30; no clear D. This CDR3 comprises 14 residues. Germline CDR1 and CDR2: GTSNPN and SVGIG (reference sequence). V lost 3 bases to trimming and J lost 5 bases, with 13 bases between them. CDR3 nucleotide sequence: TGTGCCTGGAGGCGTCTGGGCACGACCGGGGAGCTGTTTTTT. This translates into CAWRRLGTTGELFF.

The chain employs TRBV4-2 and TRBJ2-7, with 11 bases aligning to TRBD2. CDR3 length: 15 residues. V lost 4 bases, J lost 1 base, and 3 bases stayed unmatched. Germline V gene data show CDR1 as LGHNA and CDR2 as YNFKEQ. CDR3 residues: CASSRLAGQSYEQYF. The DNA for the CDR3 is TGTGCCAGCAGCCGACTAGCGGGACAGTCCTACGAGCAGTACTTC.

The V call is TRBV15, the J call TRBJ1-2; 8 nucleotides line up with TRBD1. The ends lost 3 bases at V and 4 bases at J; junction bases unmatched: 7. Per the germline V gene, CDR1 is LNHNV and CDR2 is YYDKDF (reference sequence). CDR3 length: 15 amino acids. In nucleotides, the CDR3 is TGTGCCACCAGCAGGGGACAGGCCAAATTCTATGGCTACACCTTC. It specifies CATSRGQAKFYGYTF.

V usage is TRBV19 and J usage is TRBJ1-5; D is ambiguous. CDR1 LNHDA and CDR2 SQIVND come from the germline V gene (reference sequence). The CDR3 has 15 amino acids. V lost 5 bases and J 0 bases, leaving 11 bases between the germline ends. CDR3: CASSVIRPSNQPQHF. The CDR3 bases are TGTGCCAGTAGTGTAATCAGGCCTAGCAATCAGCCCCAGCATTTT.

This clone turned up a few times. The V and J genes are TRBV5-5 and TRBJ2-5; possible D gene TRBD1, 6 bases. This CDR3 has 15 residues. V dropped 4 bases and J dropped 2 bases, with 15 bases sitting between them. CDR1 and CDR2 from the germline V gene are SGHKS and YYEKEE (reference sequence). CDR3 sequence reads: CASSLMSGQQETQYF. For the CDR3, the DNA is TGTGCCAGCAGCCTAATGTCAGGACAGCAAGAGACCCAGTACTTC.

The J gene is TRBJ2-5, the V gene TRBV19; TRBD2 matches 8 bases. The junction had 0 bases not matched to a gene; V was cut back by 1 base and J by 2 bases. The CDR3 loop spans 14 amino acids. Germline V gene lookup returns CDR1 LNHDA and CDR2 SQIVND (reference sequence). CDR3 sequence: CASSIASGQETQYF. In DNA, the CDR3 is TGTGCCAGTAGTATAGCTAGCGGGCAAGAGACCCAGTACTTC.

This chain connects TRBV28 to TRBJ1-1, with unresolved D. Germline values: CDR1 MDHEN, CDR2 SYDVKM. Trimming removed 6 bases at V and 4 bases at J, with 21 bases between. The CDR3 has 16 amino acids. CDR3 DNA: TGTGCCAGCAGCCCCAGATGGGGTGGTGGAGGCACTGAAGCTTTCTTT. Translation: CASSPRWGGGGTEAFF.

This clone was counted a single time. The V call is TRBV6-5, the J call TRBJ2-7; 7 nucleotides align to TRBD1. The germline gives CDR1 MNHEY, CDR2 SVGAGI. J gave up 2 bases and V 6 bases, and 7 bases lay outside the gene matches. The CDR3 extends over 14 amino acids. CDR3 residues: CASSRTGDTYEQYF. The CDR3 nucleotides read TGTGCCAGCAGCCGAACAGGGGACACCTACGAGCAGTACTTC.

This sequence joins TRBV11-1 and TRBJ2-1; perhaps D is TRBD1 or TRBD2 (5 bases each). Deletions cut 1 base from V and 8 bases from J, with 12 bases between. Germline V gene sequence: CDR1 SGHAT, CDR2 FQDESV (reference sequence). The CDR3 runs 14 residues. The CDR3 region is CASSLDPGDDEQFF. The CDR3, as DNA: TGTGCCAGCAGCTTAGATCCTGGGGACGATGAGCAGTTCTTC.

The chain links TRBV2 to TRBJ2-2, with a weak D call TRBD2 (5 bases). Per germline, CDR1 SNHLY and CDR2 FYNNEI. This CDR3 is built from 12 residues. With 7 bases removed from V and 7 bases from J, the gap between germline ends came to 10 bases. CDR3 protein: CASNRRDGELFF. The CDR3 coding sequence is TGTGCCAGCAACCGCCGGGACGGGGAGCTGTTTTTT.

The chain employs TRBV27 and TRBJ1-4; D may be TRBD1 (6 bases). This CDR3 is 15 amino acids long. Trimming removed 5 bases at V and 7 bases at J, with 17 bases between. The germline gives CDR1 MNHEY, CDR2 SMNVEV (reference sequence). The CDR3 here is CASSPQGRSSEKLFF. For the CDR3, the DNA is TGTGCCAGCAGTCCCCAGGGGCGGAGCAGTGAAAAACTGTTTTTT.

The chain carries TRBV30 and TRBJ1-3, with D unclear. CDR1 and CDR2 from the germline V gene are GTSNPN and SVGIG (reference sequence). The CDR3 consists of 16 residues. V lost 1 base and J lost 0, with 13 bases in between. As DNA, the CDR3 is TGTGCCTGGAGTGGGGAGCAGTTGTTCTCTGGAAACACCATATATTTT. This sequence encodes CAWSGEQLFSGNTIYF.

The chain uses TRBV7-2 and TRBJ1-5, with a weak D call TRBD1 (6 bases). CDR1 SGHTA and CDR2 FQGNSA come from the germline V gene. The CDR3 is made up of 14 amino acids. V lost 3 bases and J lost 6, with 12 bases in between. In DNA form, the CDR3 reads TGTGCCAGCAGCTTCTTACAGGGCGGTCAGCCCCAGCATTTT. Amino acids: CASSFLQGGQPQHF.

The rearrangement joins TRBV10-3 to TRBJ1-6; 9 bases map to TRBD1. The J segment lost 7 bases and the V segment lost 5 bases, leaving 3 bases of the junction unmatched. CDR1 ENHRY and CDR2 SYGVKD come from the germline V gene. The CDR3 is 14 residues long. The CDR3 nucleotides are TGTGCCATCAGTACCGGGACAGGGAATTCACCCCTCCACTTT. This encodes CAISTGTGNSPLHF.

This clone showed up just a few times. The chain has TRBV4-1 and TRBJ2-7, with 10 nucleotides matching TRBD2. Looked up from germline, CDR1 is MGHRA and CDR2 is YSYEKL. The V gene end was trimmed by 4 bases and the J gene end by 2 bases; junction bases not matched to a gene: 8. CDR3 length equals 16 residues. The CDR3: CASSRGGLALTYEQYF. As DNA, the CDR3 is TGCGCCAGCAGCCGGGGGGGACTAGCGTTAACCTACGAGCAGTACTTC.